These 30 T cell receptor beta chains were all obtained from the same sample, sequenced in a study of OX40 agonist ivuxolimab in advanced cancers. Some clones are missing from TCRdb's copy, which holds only in-frame ones; the method was immunoSEQ multiplex PCR. Among approximately 130,000 clones, 90% were seen once, and the ten largest hold 1.1%. This material consisted of CD4+ or CD8+ T cells sorted from blood, taken in a trial of the OX40 agonist ivuxolimab. The receptors come from an adult with an advanced solid tumor such as melanoma, head and neck, liver or kidney cancer.

Worth noting for this clone: Other DNA sequences in this specimen translate into the identical CDR3. The J gene is TRBJ2-7, the V gene TRBV6-5; 11 bases are shared with TRBD2. The CDR3 loop spans 13 amino acids. Germline V CDR1 and CDR2: MNHEY, SVGAGI. Trimming removed 5 bases from V and 4 bases from J; junction bases left unmatched: 1. The CDR3 nucleotides are TGTGCCAGCAGTCGGACTAGCGGGTACGAGCAGTACTTC. Its translation is CASSRTSGYEQYF.

This chain joins TRBV19 and TRBJ1-5; D is unresolved. CDR3 size: 15 residues. Germline V gene sequence: CDR1 LNHDA, CDR2 SQIVND (reference sequence). Trimming took off 1 base at V and 0 bases at J, with 7 bases between the two ends. Here the CDR3 DNA reads TGTGCCAGTAGTATAGTCCCAGGTAGCAATCAGCCCCAGCATTTT. Amino acid sequence: CASSIVPGSNQPQHF. Together with reference TRBV19 and TRBJ1-5, the CDR3 gives the full variable domain: DGGITQSPKYLFRKEGQNVTLSCEQNLNHDAMYWYRQDPGQGLRLIYYSQIVNDFQKGDIAEGYSVSREKKESFPLTVTSAQKNPTAFYLCASSIVPGSNQPQHFGDGTRLSIL.

This clone is a singleton in its sample. The rearrangement links TRBV19 to TRBJ2-7; TRBD2 matches at 16 bases. With V trimmed by 6 bases and J by 2 bases, 7 bases remained unmatched. From germline, CDR1 is LNHDA and CDR2 SQIVND (reference sequence). The CDR3 is 17 amino acids. This CDR3 is CASRAGTSGRAAYEQYF. The DNA of the CDR3 is TGTGCCAGTAGAGCCGGGACTAGCGGGAGGGCGGCCTACGAGCAGTACTTC.

The chain carries TRBV19 and TRBJ2-6; D not resolved. The CDR3 length is 15 residues. Per germline, CDR1 LNHDA and CDR2 SQIVND (reference sequence). V was cut by 3 bases and J by 0 bases, with 6 bases left in between. The CDR3 DNA follows: TGTGCCAGTAGTATGGGAAACTCTGGGGCCAACGTCCTGACTTTC. Translation: CASSMGNSGANVLTF.

The genes are TRBV21-1 and TRBJ2-7; the table's D gene call, TRBD2, was not cross checked with the DNA. TRBV21-1 is tagged as a pseudogene. This CDR3 region has 14 residues. The CDR3 coding sequence is TGTGCCAGCAGAAAAAGTGAGGAAACCTACGAGCAGTACTTC. Translating gives CASRKSEETYEQYF.

J is TRBJ2-5 and V is TRBV19; no reliable D call. The CDR3 runs to 15 residues. V was pared by 5 bases and J by 3 bases, with 16 bases between. Germline assignment: CDR1 LNHDA and CDR2 SQIVND (reference sequence). CDR3 sequence (DNA): TGTGCCAGTAGTCGTGACCTAAAATGGGAAGAGACCCAGTACTTC. Translated: CASSRDLKWEETQYF.

This clone is a singleton in its sample. The V and J genes are TRBV7-2 and TRBJ2-3; TRBD2 matches at 8 bases. The CDR3 totals 12 residues. The V and J ends lost 5 bases and 10 bases, in that order; junction bases with no gene match: 5. Germline CDR1 is SGHTA and CDR2 is FQGNSA. CDR3 region: CASSLLAGPQYF. The CDR3 DNA reads as TGTGCCAGCAGCCTCCTAGCGGGTCCGCAGTATTTT.

This rearrangement joins TRBV27 to TRBJ2-5; D is perhaps TRBD1 or TRBD2 (5 bases each). The CDR3 is 16 residues long. Germline CDR1 reads MNHEY; CDR2 reads SMNVEV (reference sequence). V was clipped by 3 bases and J by 4 bases, with 18 bases between them. The CDR3 region has the DNA TGTGCCAGCAGTTTCTGGCCTACCGAGGGGCTAGAGACCCAGTACTTC. This codes for CASSFWPTEGLETQYF.

With respect to this clone: Distinct nucleotide sequences in the sample also encode this CDR3. This chain connects TRBV27 to TRBJ1-2, with D unresolved. Trimming removed 2 bases from V and 0 bases from J, with 10 bases in between. Germline-derived CDR1 and CDR2 are MNHEY and SMNVEV (reference sequence). CDR3 length: 15 amino acids. The CDR3 reads CASSLRPTANYGYTF. CDR3 coding DNA: TGTGCCAGCAGTTTACGGCCGACTGCTAACTATGGCTACACCTTC.

The gene calls are TRBV4-1 and TRBJ1-1, with D maybe TRBD1 (5 bases). CDR3 size: 16 residues. Trimming cost V 1 base and J 3 bases, with 15 bases left between them. Germline lookup yields CDR1 MGHRA and CDR2 YSYEKL. Written as DNA, the CDR3 is TGCGCCAGCAGCCAAGGTCGGGGTGTAGGGGACACTGAAGCTTTCTTT. Protein product: CASSQGRGVGDTEAFF.

A remark on this clone: The sample holds other DNA sequences that translate to the same CDR3. This sequence joins TRBV5-6 and TRBJ1-2, with a weak D call TRBD1 (5 bases). This CDR3 comprises 13 residues. Looked up from germline, CDR1 is SGHDT and CDR2 is YYEEEE. V lost 1 base and J 7 bases, leaving 11 bases between the germline ends. CDR3 loop: CASSLRQGGGYTF. CDR3 bases: TGTGCCAGCAGCTTGCGTCAGGGTGGTGGCTACACCTTC.

The V gene is TRBV30, the J gene TRBJ2-6, with 7 bases identical to TRBD1. Trimming took 1 base from V and 0 from J; bases not matched to a gene: 6. Germline CDR1 reads GTSNPN; CDR2 reads SVGIG (reference sequence). The CDR3 length is 17 residues. CDR3 protein: CAWSEGQLGSGANVLTF. CDR3 DNA sequence: TGTGCCTGGAGTGAGGGACAGCTTGGCTCTGGGGCCAACGTCCTGACTTTC.

The chain couples TRBV9 to TRBJ2-6; D is unresolved. CDR1 is SGDLS and CDR2 is YYNGEE in the germline V gene. The CDR3 extends over 15 amino acids. The V and J ends lost 5 bases and 0 bases respectively, with 9 bases between them. CDR3 sequence reads: CASRPPDSGANVLTF. CDR3 DNA: TGTGCCAGCAGGCCCCCAGACTCTGGGGCCAACGTCCTGACTTTC.

The chain links TRBV28 to TRBJ1-2; D gene ambiguous. The germline CDR1 and CDR2 sequences are MDHEN and SYDVKM. The length of the CDR3 is 12 residues. Trimming shortened V by 2 bases and J by 7 bases, and 8 bases separated the two germline ends. This CDR3 is CASSLRTSGYTF. The CDR3, as DNA: TGTGCCAGCAGTTTAAGGACCTCTGGCTACACCTTC.

The chain joins TRBV7-3 to TRBJ1-2; D is perhaps TRBD1 (5 bases). Germline V gene lookup returns CDR1 SGHTA and CDR2 FQGTGA. Trimming pared 5 bases from V and 3 bases from J, leaving 16 bases between. The CDR3 totals 15 residues. CDR3 in DNA: TGTGCCAGCAGCGCCGGGGGATCAGAGGACTATGGCTACACCTTC. It codes for CASSAGGSEDYGYTF.

The rearrangement uses TRBV28 and TRBJ2-7, with unresolved D. The ends were cut back, 2 bases at V and 6 bases at J, with 8 bases in the middle. CDR3 size: 12 residues. Germline CDR1 MDHEN, CDR2 SYDVKM. The CDR3, as DNA: TGTGCCAGCAGTTTAGGGTCTGGCGAGCAGTACTTC. It specifies CASSLGSGEQYF.

On this clone itself: At one boundary the junction diverges from the germline segment, which might be a read error. The same CDR3 arises from other DNA sequences in this sample as well. The gene calls are TRBV20-1 and TRBJ2-7; perhaps TRBD1 as D (6 bases). The V gene's germline CDR1 is DFQATT and CDR2 SNEGSKA (reference sequence). The CDR3 loop spans 11 amino acids. CDR3 loop: CSAITGNEQYF. DNA of the CDR3: TGCAGTGCTATCACAGGGAACGAGCAGTACTTT.

This clone has only one observation. The V and J genes are TRBV6-1 and TRBJ2-7; D gene uncertain. V was clipped by 1 base and J by 2 bases, with 9 bases between them. The V gene's germline CDR1 is MNHNS and CDR2 SASEGT. The CDR3 consists of 14 residues. CDR3 DNA: TGTGCCAGCAGTGAAGGCGGCACTACCTACGAGCAGTACTTC. Translating gives CASSEGGTTYEQYF.

The chain couples TRBV28 to TRBJ1-2; D call uncertain. V was pared by 7 bases and J by 5 bases, with 20 bases between. This CDR3 contains 15 residues. Germline V gives CDR1 MDHEN, CDR2 SYDVKM. The CDR3 DNA sequence: TGTGCCAGCACCGCTGTTGATAATGGGGAATATGGCTACACCTTC. Translation gives CASTAVDNGEYGYTF.

The genes are TRBV5-8 and TRBJ1-3; D unclear. The CDR3 length is 14 residues. The germline V gene encodes CDR1 SGHTS and CDR2 YDEGEE. Trimming shortened V by 0 bases and J by 0 bases, and 4 bases separated the two germline ends. The CDR3 loop is CASSLGSSGNTIYF. The CDR3 DNA follows: TGTGCCAGCAGCTTGGGGAGCTCTGGAAACACCATATATTTT.

The CDR3 coding sequence is TGTGCCAGCAGCTTAGGTGGGACAGGGGGCGCGAATCAGCCCCAGCATTTT. This encodes CASSLGGTGGANQPQHF. The rearrangement links TRBV7-8 to TRBJ1-5, with TRBD1 identical over 12 bases. Trimming took 1 base from V and 4 from J; bases not matched to a gene: 5. From germline, CDR1 is SGHVS and CDR2 FQNEAQ. CDR3 length equals 17 residues. The entire variable domain, with the rest obtained from reference TRBV7-8 and TRBJ1-5, is as follows: GAGVSQSPRYKVAKRGQDVALRCDPISGHVSLFWYQQALGQGPEFLTYFQNEAQLDKSGLPSDRFFAERPEGSVSTLKIQRTQQEDSAVYLCASSLGGTGGANQPQHFGDGTRLSIL.

The rearrangement uses TRBV6-5 and TRBJ2-5; unclear D gene. Germline V lookup: CDR1 MNHEY, CDR2 SVGAGI. The CDR3 is 16 residues long. V gave up 1 base and J gave up 0 bases, with 12 bases separating them. CDR3 residues: CASSYLSRPYQETQYF. The CDR3 DNA reads as TGTGCCAGCAGTTACTTGTCCAGGCCGTACCAAGAGACCCAGTACTTC.

A few counts support this clone. The V and J genes are TRBV10-3 and TRBJ1-2, with 7 bases lining up with TRBD1. The ends lost 6 bases at V and 2 bases at J; junction bases unmatched: 9. The CDR3 consists of 15 residues. CDR1 and CDR2 from the germline V gene are ENHRY and SYGVKD. CDR3 sequence reads: CAISELTTGNYGYTF. The CDR3 nucleotides are TGTGCCATCAGCGAACTTACGACAGGGAACTATGGCTACACCTTC.

The V call is TRBV19, the J call TRBJ1-1, with no clear D. CDR3 size: 16 residues. V was trimmed by 1 base and J by 1 base, leaving 13 bases between them. Germline V CDR1 and CDR2: LNHDA, SQIVND (reference sequence). The chain's CDR3 is CASSIGRFSSNTEAFF. The CDR3 DNA reads as TGTGCCAGTAGTATAGGTAGGTTCAGCTCGAACACTGAAGCTTTCTTT.

The rearrangement uses TRBV27 and TRBJ2-3; TRBD2 matches at 8 bases. J lost 0 bases, V lost 0 bases, and 11 bases had no gene match. Germline assignment: CDR1 MNHEY and CDR2 SMNVEV (reference sequence). This CDR3 has 19 amino acids. CDR3 loop: CASSLSGVAGILSTDTQYF. CDR3 bases: TGTGCCAGCAGTTTATCGGGGGTAGCGGGGATACTTAGCACAGATACGCAGTATTTT.

The chain employs TRBV28 and TRBJ1-2, with TRBD1 identical over 7 bases. The V gene's germline CDR1 is MDHEN and CDR2 SYDVKM. The CDR3 is 12 amino acids. With V trimmed by 4 bases and J by 9 bases, 5 bases remained unmatched. The CDR3: CASSSSDRRYTF. In DNA form, the CDR3 reads TGTGCCAGCAGTTCATCGGACAGGCGCTACACCTTC.

The chain recombines TRBV28 with TRBJ1-5, with 7 bases lining up with TRBD1. Germline assignment: CDR1 MDHEN and CDR2 SYDVKM. V dropped 5 bases and J dropped 6; count of bases not matched to a gene: 19. This CDR3 contains 18 residues. Written as DNA, the CDR3 is TGTGCCAGCAGTCTCAATCTAGCTTGGGCAGGGGGATCTCAGCCCCAGCATTTT. Translating gives CASSLNLAWAGGSQPQHF.

CDR3 nucleotides: TGTGCCAGCTCACCCAATAGTCCGGCTAGGAACACTGAAGCTTTCTTT. Translating it yields CASSPNSPARNTEAFF. This chain uses TRBV18 with TRBJ1-1; D remains unclear. The CDR3 totals 16 residues. V was shortened by 3 bases and J by 1 base, with 15 bases between the two germline ends. CDR1 and CDR2 (germline): KGHSH, LQKENI.

J is TRBJ1-2 and V is TRBV6-6, with D perhaps TRBD1 (5 bases). The CDR3 is made up of 12 amino acids. Trimming took 7 bases from V and 1 from J, leaving 7 bases between them. Germline V gene lookup returns CDR1 MNHNY and CDR2 SVGAGI (reference sequence). The CDR3 DNA reads as TGTGCCAGCACCGACAGTAACTATGGCTACACCTTC. Protein sequence: CASTDSNYGYTF.

The gene calls are TRBV5-1 and TRBJ1-1; possibly TRBD1 for D (5 bases). Trimming removed 0 bases from V and 8 bases from J, with 14 bases in between. This CDR3 has 14 residues. CDR1 SGHRS and CDR2 YFSETQ come from the germline V gene. CDR3 protein: CASSLGAAWGEAFF. The CDR3 bases are TGCGCCAGCAGCTTGGGAGCAGCCTGGGGCGAAGCTTTCTTT. Complete variable domain (other parts from reference TRBV5-1 and TRBJ1-1): KAGVTQTPRYLIKTRGQQVTLSCSPISGHRSVSWYQQTPGQGLQFLFEYFSETQRNKGNFPGRFSGRQFSNSRSEMNVSTLELGDSALYLCASSLGAAWGEAFFGQGTRLTVV.